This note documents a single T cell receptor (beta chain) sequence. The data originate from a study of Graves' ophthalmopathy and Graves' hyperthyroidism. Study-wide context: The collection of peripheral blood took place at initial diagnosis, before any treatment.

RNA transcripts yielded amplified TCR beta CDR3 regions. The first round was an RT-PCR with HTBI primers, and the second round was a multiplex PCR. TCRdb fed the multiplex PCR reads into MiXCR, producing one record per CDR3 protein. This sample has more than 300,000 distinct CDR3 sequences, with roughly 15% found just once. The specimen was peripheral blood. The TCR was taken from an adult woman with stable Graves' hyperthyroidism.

The CDR3 loop reads CASSLTQGFGSTEAFF. CDR3 coding DNA: TGTGCCAGCAGTTTAACACAGGGCTTCGGATCCACTGAAGCTTTCTTT. The V call is TRBV12-3 or TRBV12-4, the J call TRBJ1-1; D is perhaps TRBD1 (6 bases). Between the trimmed V and J ends, which lost 2 bases and 4 bases, there was a span of 17 bases. The CDR3 is 16 amino acids.